This paragraph covers one T cell receptor (beta chain) sequence. This sample is part of a study of blood T cell repertoires in COVID-19. On the study more broadly: Some COVID-19 samples were acute and others convalescent; all came from the United States, Italy and Spain.

Germline assignment: CDR1 SGHNT and CDR2 YENEEA. V dropped 5 bases and J dropped 4; count of bases not matched to a gene: 4. The CDR3 contains 14 residues. Original methodology: Using reference gene primer amplification, nucleated cell counts were estimated. Method: immunoSEQ multiplex PCR; TCRdb's copy keeps in-frame clones and lacks some. D and trimming were read from the DNA, whereas the V and J calls and clone size are those reported in that table. The sample holds roughly 380,000 clones; 75% to 90% are singletons and the top ten take about 1.6%. The chain is built from TRBV11-3 and TRBJ1-5, with 8 bases matching TRBD1. This TCR came from a woman aged 40 to 50 with COVID-19, enrolled during active disease. The specimen sequenced was peripheral blood. The CDR3 region has the DNA TGTGCCAGCAGCCTTCGACAGGGGAATCAGCCCCAGCATTTT. This gives the protein CASSLRQGNQPQHF.